These T cell receptor beta chains were read from a single sample in a study of blood T cell repertoires in COVID-19. Libraries were prepared by immunoSEQ multiplex PCR; TCRdb keeps only in-frame clonotypes and omits some of them. This sample has 250,000 to 300,000 clones, with approximately 88% found just once. The sample comprised peripheral blood. These receptors were obtained from a young woman who had recovered from COVID-19. Both conserved end residues are part of each CDR3.

TRBJ1-5,TRBV2,CASERTGNQPQHF
TRBJ1-1,TRBV12-3/TRBV12-4,CASSFQGWSEAFF
TRBJ2-1,TRBV12-3/TRBV12-4,CASSPLTGDEQFF
TRBJ1-2,TRBV6-6,CASRQGLAGYTF
TRBJ1-4,TRBV7-8,CASSRDRGRHNEKLFF
TRBJ1-1,TRBV7-3,CASSLSGYNTEAFF
TRBJ2-5,TRBV30,CAWSLLAQETQYF
TRBJ1-5,TRBV2,CASSDRGSGNQPQHF
TRBJ2-5,TRBV10-3,CAISESTLLAGGRETQYF
TRBJ2-3,TRBV12-3/TRBV12-4,CASSPRTDTQYF
TRBJ2-7,TRBV5-1,CASSLGWEDEQYF
TRBJ1-5,TRBV19,CASIKDRGTGQPQHF
TRBJ1-2,TRBV18,CASSPLSGENGYTF
TRBJ1-1,TRBV6-2/TRBV6-3,CASSYRTGDTEAFF
TRBJ2-5,TRBV6-6,CASRRETQYF
TRBJ2-1,TRBV7-9,CASSLVALAGGEQFF
TRBJ2-7,TRBV6-4,CASREPDRGVCEQYF
TRBJ1-6,TRBV2,CASSVAGPTVSPLHF
TRBJ1-5,TRBV2,CATSGQTNQPQHF
TRBJ2-7,TRBV5-6,CASTARRDSYEQYF
TRBJ2-3,TRBV6-4,CASSDSQGTDTQYF
TRBJ1-5,TRBV6-6,CASSYSSGERPQHF
TRBJ1-3,TRBV5-1,CASSLQGTGNTIYF
TRBJ1-3,TRBV10-3,CAISEAGGKESGNTIYF
TRBJ2-3,TRBV6-1,CASSEGHLSSTDTQYF
TRBJ2-6,TRBV2,CASNPGFAGANVLTF
TRBJ2-6,TRBV5-1,CASSLDPLAGANVLTF
TRBJ2-3,TRBV6-2/TRBV6-3,CASSKGRGSHSTDTQYF
TRBJ1-5,TRBV2,CASRQGPNQPQHF
TRBJ2-3,TRBV2,CASSEGAGLSTQYF
TRBJ2-7,TRBV7-2,CASSFASGGAEQYF
TRBJ1-1,TRBV7-9,CASEGVRNTEAFF
TRBJ2-2,TRBV28,CASTPAGGHTGELFF
TRBJ1-2,TRBV5-5,CASSLTGDGMWGYGYTF
TRBJ1-1,TRBV5-4,CASKRGAGRNTEAFF
TRBJ1-1,TRBV5-4,CASSLHGNTEAFF
TRBJ1-4,TRBV2,CASSATTGGSEKLFF
TRBJ2-3,TRBV3-1/TRBV3-2,CASSHIAGSTDTQYF
TRBJ2-5,TRBV20-1,CSAPRGETQYF
TRBJ1-5,TRBV11-3,CASSSSGVGQPQHF
TRBJ2-5,TRBV4-2,CASSQTGEGFEETQYF
TRBJ2-7,TRBV29-1,CSVESPGTGIYEQYF
TRBJ1-3,TRBV11-2,CASSLAPGGFTGNTIYF
TRBJ1-3,TRBV28,CASTPWAVSGNTIYF
TRBJ2-2,TRBV5-1,CASSLQGPNTGELFF
TRBJ2-7,TRBV7-9,CASSESYEQYF
TRBJ2-2,TRBV9,CASSARRDSGELFF
TRBJ2-3,TRBV29-1,CSAPGEPHTDTQYF
TRBJ2-1,TRBV13,CASSLGGLAGAPDEQFF
TRBJ1-1,TRBV24-1,CATMDSRKNTEAFF
TRBJ1-2,TRBV9,CASSDGQGYGYTF
TRBJ2-5,TRBV6-5,CASSPTSGGETQYF
TRBJ2-7,TRBV4-1,CASSHTPGTGGPYEQYF
TRBJ1-5,TRBV20-1,CSASVQGNWNQPQHF
TRBJ1-6,TRBV4-2,CASSQDSGMNSPLHF
TRBJ1-5,TRBV7-8,CASSFAEYQPQHF
TRBJ2-2,TRBV5-1,CASSLAGWELFF
TRBJ2-3,TRBV6-5,CASRPDRGTDTQYF
TRBJ1-2,TRBV5-1,CASSPDGQGGYTF
TRBJ1-2,TRBV30,CAWSVRDRVGYTF